Listed below are T cell receptor beta chains from one sample, sequenced in a study of PD-L1 blockade in urothelial cancer. Profiled with immunoSEQ multiplex PCR; TCRdb holds only in-frame clones, not every one. The table shows about 50,000 clones, with about four fifths occurring only once. The starting material was PBMCs, obtained around atezolizumab (anti-PD-L1) treatment. The source of these receptors is a man aged 65 to 85 with urothelial cancer. Both conserved end residues are part of each CDR3. A D gene is named only where the DNA matches it firmly. Rows give clone size only sometimes, using once, few, many, or a class for an expanded clone.

CDR3 DNA	CDR3 protein	clone size	V gene	D gene	J gene
TGTGCCAGCAGATTGCGTACAGGGGCCAATCAGCCCCAGCATTTT	CASRLRTGANQPQHF	NA	TRBV6-6	TRBD1	TRBJ1-5
TGTGCCAGCAGTTGGACAGGGGAGAACACCGGGGAGCTGTTTTTT	CASSWTGENTGELFF	NA	TRBV6-1	TRBD1	TRBJ2-2
TGTGCCAGCAGCCTAATTGGGGACTCAGAGCAGTTCTTC	CASSLIGDSEQFF	NA	TRBV7-6	NA	TRBJ2-1
TGCGCCAGCAGCCATAGGGGGCTAGCGGGAGGCCCCATTAACTCTGGGGCCAACGTCCTGACTTTC	CASSHRGLAGGPINSGANVLTF	NA	TRBV4-1	TRBD2	TRBJ2-6
TGTGCCAGCAGCTTGGATCTAGCGGGAGGAACAGATACGCAGTATTTT	CASSLDLAGGTDTQYF	NA	TRBV5-5	TRBD2	TRBJ2-3
TGTGCCAGCAGCTCCACGGGCCAGGGCTCTGGAAACACCATATATTTT	CASSSTGQGSGNTIYF	few	TRBV11-2	NA	TRBJ1-3
TGCGCCAGCAGCCAAGAAGTCTTCAGGCAGAACACCGGGGAGCTGTTTTTT	CASSQEVFRQNTGELFF	NA	TRBV4-1	NA	TRBJ2-2
TGCGCCAGCAGTAAGACAGGAGTGCCAACTAATGAAAAACTGTTTTTT	CASSKTGVPTNEKLFF	NA	TRBV5-1	NA	TRBJ1-4
TGTGCCAGCAGCCCCCGAGATAGCGGAGAGGCCTACAATGAGCAGTTCTTC	CASSPRDSGEAYNEQFF	NA	TRBV7-6	NA	TRBJ2-1
TGTGCCAGCAGCTCCGGACTAGCGGAGAACACCGGGGAGCTGTTTTTT	CASSSGLAENTGELFF	NA	TRBV11-2	TRBD2	TRBJ2-2
TGTGCCAGCAGCTCTCACGGGGGGGTCACTGAAGCTTTCTTT	CASSSHGGVTEAFF	NA	TRBV7-2	NA	TRBJ1-1
TGTGCCAGCAGTGACACCGGGACAGGGGTGCAGTATTTT	CASSDTGTGVQYF	NA	TRBV6-4	TRBD1	TRBJ2-3
TGTGCCAGCAGTGAACAGCGGGAGCGCTACAATGAGCAGTTCTTC	CASSEQRERYNEQFF	NA	TRBV6-1	TRBD2	TRBJ2-1
TGTGCCAGCAGCTTACGGCGTGGGACAGGGGGAATCCAAGAGACCCAGTACTTC	CASSLRRGTGGIQETQYF	once	TRBV7-9	TRBD1	TRBJ2-5
TGTGCCAGCAGCCTCCTAGCGGGAGGCCTTAGCTCCTACAATGAGCAGTTCTTC	CASSLLAGGLSSYNEQFF	NA	TRBV7-6	TRBD2	TRBJ2-1
TGTGCCAGCAGCCTCCACCTAGCGGGAGTGGGGACCGGGGAGCTGTTTTTT	CASSLHLAGVGTGELFF	NA	TRBV5-4	TRBD2	TRBJ2-2
TGCGCCAGCAGCCCATCCGGGGCGGGGACCGGAGAGACCCAGTACTTC	CASSPSGAGTGETQYF	NA	TRBV5-1	NA	TRBJ2-5
TGTGCCAGCAGCACCGGACAGGGGATCTGGCCGGAGACCCAGTACTTC	CASSTGQGIWPETQYF	NA	TRBV5-4	TRBD1	TRBJ2-5
TGTGCCAGCAGCTTAGGGGTGGGGCGCCCCCAGACCCAGTACTTC	CASSLGVGRPQTQYF	NA	TRBV7-2	NA	TRBJ2-5
TGTGCCAGCAGCTGGGGGACAGGGGGTGCGCAGTACTTC	CASSWGTGGAQYF	NA	TRBV5-6	TRBD1	TRBJ2-7
TGTGCCGCTAGACGGCGGAGCACAGATACGCAGTATTTT	CAARRRSTDTQYF	NA	TRBV2	NA	TRBJ2-3
TGTGCCAGCAGTTACGGGGAGGGTTCTGACACCATATATTTT	CASSYGEGSDTIYF	NA	TRBV6-5	NA	TRBJ1-3
TGTGCCAGCAGTTTTGAGCTGGGAGGAGGAGGCGAGCAGTACTTC	CASSFELGGGGEQYF	NA	TRBV27	NA	TRBJ2-7
TGTGCCAGCAGCTTAAATCCAGGGGCCGCTGGTGAGCAGTTCTTC	CASSLNPGAAGEQFF	NA	TRBV7-3	NA	TRBJ2-1
TGCGCCAGCAGTCGGGACAGTACGCCCGAAAAACTGTTTTTT	CASSRDSTPEKLFF	NA	TRBV5-1	TRBD1	TRBJ1-4
TGTGCCAGCAGTGAGTGGAGCTCCTATAATTCACCCCTCCACTTT	CASSEWSSYNSPLHF	few	TRBV2	NA	TRBJ1-6
TGTGCCAGCAGTGAAACCAGGGATGAAAAACTGTTTTTT	CASSETRDEKLFF	NA	TRBV6-1	NA	TRBJ1-4
TGTGCCAGCAGCCCAGAGGGTAGCAATCAGCCCCAGCATTTT	CASSPEGSNQPQHF	NA	TRBV9	NA	TRBJ1-5
TGCGCCAGCGGAGGGGTGTCACGGGAGACCCAGTACTTC	CASGGVSRETQYF	NA	TRBV5-1	NA	TRBJ2-5
TGTGCCAGCAGTGGGGTCTCGGGGGGGGTTGAAGCTTTCTTT	CASSGVSGGVEAFF	NA	TRBV6-1	NA	TRBJ1-1
TGTGCCAGCAGCTTATGGGGGCCCAATCAGCCCCAGCATTTT	CASSLWGPNQPQHF	NA	TRBV5-4	NA	TRBJ1-5
TGCAGCGTTGAAGTTGGGCCCAGGGGCGGGGAGCTGTTTTTT	CSVEVGPRGGELFF	NA	TRBV29-1	NA	TRBJ2-2
TGTGCCAGCAGAGGGACAGGGAACACCGGGGAGCTGTTTTTT	CASRGTGNTGELFF	NA	TRBV2	TRBD1	TRBJ2-2
TGTGCCAGCGCGGGGACTAGCGGGCCAGATACGCAGTATTTT	CASAGTSGPDTQYF	NA	TRBV7-8	TRBD2	TRBJ2-3
TGTGCCAGCGGTCCCCCAGGGTTATGGGACACCTTC	CASGPPGLWDTF	NA	TRBV28	NA	TRBJ1-2